Sequencing of this T cell receptor beta chain was carried out in a study of T cells in Graves' hyperthyroidism and ophthalmopathy. This clonotype has only a few counts. Its target is unknown. Study conclusions and caveats: Most expanded thyroid clonotypes above 0.001 also appeared in blood. Using 13 V-J features, a model discriminated ophthalmopathy from stable hyperthyroidism.

There were TCR beta CDR3 regions amplified from RNA transcripts. Primed by the HTBI set, a first-round RT-PCR was run on the TCR CDR3. A single record per CDR3 protein comes from TCRdb applying MiXCR to the multiplex PCR reads. The profile covers 700,000 to 950,000 distinct CDR3 sequences, with roughly a third appearing a single time and approximately 31% taken by the ten largest. Absent ophthalmopathy progression within 18 months defined stable Graves' hyperthyroidism. This receptor was obtained from a woman between 40 and 50 years old with Graves' hyperthyroidism. The sample was blood.

For the CDR3, the DNA is TGTGCCAGCAGCGACAGGGGGCAGGGCAGACCTAATGAAAAACTGTTTTTT. Its protein is CASSDRGQGRPNEKLFF. The chain uses TRBV6-5 and TRBJ1-4; 10 nucleotides agree with TRBD1. After removal of 6 bases from V and 3 bases from J, the junction contained 10 bases not matched to a gene. Germline CDR1 reads MNHEY; CDR2 reads SVGAGI. This CDR3 spans 17 amino acids.